Given below is one T cell receptor (beta chain) in context. Original methodology: Amplifying reference gene primers gave estimates of nucleated cell counts. Profiled with immunoSEQ multiplex PCR; TCRdb holds only in-frame clones, not every one. The V and J calls and clone size were taken over from that table, and D and trimming were inferred from the DNA. The sample comprises roughly 56,000 clones, roughly 87% of which are singletons, and 10% rests with the top ten. This entry is derived from a study of blood T cell repertoires in COVID-19. Looking at the study overall: The study drew acute and convalescent COVID-19 samples from the United States, Italy and Spain.

V was pared by 0 bases and J by 2 bases, with 15 bases of the junction left unmatched. The CDR3 runs 19 residues. Looked up from germline, CDR1 is GTSNPN and CDR2 is SVGIG (reference sequence). This chain joins TRBV30 and TRBJ2-7; 11 bases match TRBD2. Sequencing was performed on peripheral blood. The receptor's source is a human donor in a cohort sampled during active COVID-19. The CDR3 DNA reads TGTGCCTGGAGTGTACATCCAGGTCTAGCGGGAGGATATACCTACGAGCAGTACTTC. Its protein is CAWSVHPGLAGGYTYEQYF.